These 21 T cell receptor beta chains were sequenced from one sample in a study of PD-L1 blockade in urothelial cancer. Here immunoSEQ multiplex PCR was the method, and the copy in TCRdb shows in-frame clones only, minus some. Among about 66,000 clones listed, roughly 90% were seen once. Time point reported: peripheral blood 6 weeks after treatment start. The material sequenced was PBMCs, taken around atezolizumab (anti-PD-L1) treatment. These TCRs come from a man in his 60s with urothelial cancer.

The CDR3 nucleotides are TGTGCCTGGAGTACTAGCGGGGGGCGGTACGAGCAGTACTTC. Protein: CAWSTSGGRYEQYF. This sequence joins TRBV30 and TRBJ2-7; 12 positions agree with TRBD2. The CDR3 length is 14 residues. Germline V gene data show CDR1 as GTSNPN and CDR2 as SVGIG (reference sequence). J lost 4 bases, V lost 2 bases, and 3 bases had no gene match.

The DNA of the CDR3 is TGTGCCAGCTCGACGACTACAGAAGAAGGTCCTGGAAACACCATATATTTT. It specifies CASSTTTEEGPGNTIYF. The chain carries TRBV18 and TRBJ1-3; D is unclear. The V gene's germline CDR1 is KGHSH and CDR2 LQKENI. The CDR3 has 17 residues. V dropped 6 bases and J dropped 2 bases, with 20 bases sitting between them.

V usage is TRBV30 and J usage is TRBJ2-5; TRBD1 might be the D (6 bases). The CDR3 consists of 14 residues. V lost 0 bases, J lost 5 bases, and 13 bases lay in between. Germline values: CDR1 GTSNPN, CDR2 SVGIG (reference sequence). The CDR3 spells CAWSVWGREETQYF. The CDR3 region has the DNA TGTGCCTGGAGTGTTTGGGGGCGTGAGGAGACCCAGTACTTC.

The CDR3 nucleotides read TGTGCCAGCAGTTCACAGGGTATATTCACTGAAGCTTTCTTT. Translation: CASSSQGIFTEAFF. V and J are TRBV6-1 and TRBJ1-1; TRBD1 might be the D (6 bases). The CDR3 length is 14 residues. Trimming took off 5 bases at V and 4 bases at J, with 14 bases between the two ends. CDR1 is MNHNS, CDR2 SASEGT, per germline.

The J gene is TRBJ1-5, the V gene TRBV7-2, with a possible D match to TRBD1 (5 bases). The V end was cut by 5 bases, the J end by 0 bases, with 17 bases between. The germline V gene encodes CDR1 SGHTA and CDR2 FQGNSA. This CDR3 has 17 amino acids. CDR3 protein: CASSPRLLDSSNQPQHF. Here the CDR3 DNA reads TGTGCCAGCAGCCCGAGGCTTCTTGACAGTAGCAATCAGCCCCAGCATTTT.

This sequence joins TRBV11-2 and TRBJ1-1; 7 bases fit TRBD1. There are 16 residues in the CDR3. Germline V gene data show CDR1 as SGHAT and CDR2 as FQNNGV. V lost 6 bases, J lost 2 bases, and 12 bases stayed unmatched. The CDR3 nucleotides read TGTGCCAGCAGAACTATCAGGGGGGAGGTAAACACTGAAGCTTTCTTT. It translates to CASRTIRGEVNTEAFF.

The V and J genes are TRBV7-8 and TRBJ1-1, with D possibly TRBD1 on 6 matching bases. V shed 1 base and J shed 9 bases, with 12 bases lying between them. The CDR3 covers 13 residues. Germline CDR1 and CDR2: SGHVS and FQNEAQ. The DNA for the CDR3 is TGTGCCAGCAGCTTAGGACAGGCCCCTCAAGCTTTCTTT. Translating gives CASSLGQAPQAFF.

The V and J genes are TRBV30 and TRBJ1-2; 8 nucleotides align to TRBD1. CDR3 length equals 11 residues. Trimming took 2 bases from V and 8 from J; bases not matched to a gene: 1. Germline V gene lookup returns CDR1 GTSNPN and CDR2 SVGIG (reference sequence). The CDR3 DNA reads TGTGCCTGGAGTACAGGGGGAGGCTACACCTTC. It yields the protein CAWSTGGGYTF. Full variable domain (rest looked up from reference TRBV30 and TRBJ1-2): SQTIHQWPATLVQPVGSPLSLECTVEGTSNPNLYWYRQAAGRGLQLLFYSVGIGQISSEVPQNLSASRPQDRQFILSSKKLLLSDSGFYLCAWSTGGGYTFGSGTRLTVV.

The rearrangement links TRBV9 to TRBJ1-4; D might be TRBD1 (6 bases). The germline V and J ends were trimmed by 0 bases and 8 bases, with 20 bases remaining between them. Germline V gene data show CDR1 as SGDLS and CDR2 as YYNGEE. This CDR3 is 17 amino acids long. The CDR3 sequence is CASSVDGGTGFSEKLFF. Here the CDR3 DNA reads TGTGCCAGCAGCGTAGATGGGGGAACAGGGTTCAGCGAAAAACTGTTTTTT.

The rearrangement uses TRBV2 and TRBJ2-7, with TRBD1 matching over 8 bases. V dropped 3 bases and J dropped 0; count of bases not matched to a gene: 7. The CDR3 sequence is 16 residues long. Per germline, CDR1 SNHLY and CDR2 FYNNEI. In DNA form, the CDR3 reads TGTGCCAGCAGTGATGTAAGGACAGGGAGCTCCTACGAGCAGTACTTC. Translation gives CASSDVRTGSSYEQYF.

The chain uses TRBV5-5 and TRBJ1-1, with D possibly TRBD1 on 5 matching bases. There are 15 residues in the CDR3. The germline V and J ends were trimmed by 1 base and 2 bases, with 12 bases remaining between them. Germline CDR1 SGHKS, CDR2 YYEKEE (reference sequence). CDR3 residues: CASSLQSGVNTEAFF. In nucleotides, the CDR3 is TGTGCCAGCAGCTTGCAATCGGGGGTTAACACTGAAGCTTTCTTT.

With respect to this clone: Its ends do not fully match the called genes, so a read error is possible. V and J are TRBV7-2 and TRBJ2-7; no firm D call. The CDR3 spans 12 residues. From germline, CDR1 is SGHTA and CDR2 FQGNSA. CDR3 amino acids: CASSLGFQPRRF. CDR3 DNA sequence: TGTGCCAGCAGCTTAGGGTTCCAGCCTAGACGCTTC.

The genes are TRBV12-5 and TRBJ2-7; no reliable D call. The ends were cut back, 1 base at V and 1 base at J, with 5 bases in the middle. The CDR3 has 13 residues. The germline gives CDR1 LGHNT, CDR2 FRNRAP. CDR3 in amino acids: CASGLDLSYEQYF. The CDR3 DNA is TGTGCTAGTGGTTTGGACCTATCCTACGAGCAGTACTTC.

V gene TRBV10-3 combines with J gene TRBJ1-2; D is unresolved. The germline V and J ends were trimmed by 2 bases and 4 bases, with 11 bases remaining between them. Germline assignment: CDR1 ENHRY and CDR2 SYGVKD. The CDR3 loop spans 14 amino acids. CDR3 in amino acids: CAISEPGDSYGYTF. The CDR3 nucleotides read TGTGCCATCAGTGAGCCCGGAGATTCCTATGGCTACACCTTC.

The chain carries TRBV6-1 and TRBJ1-5, with D maybe TRBD1 (6 bases). The CDR3 sequence is 12 residues long. The V gene lost 11 bases and the J gene lost 4 bases, with 12 bases spanning the gap. The germline V gene has CDR1 MNHNS and CDR2 SASEGT. The CDR3 region has the DNA TGTGCCGGACAGAGTTTTAATCAGCCCCAGCATTTT. This translates into CAGQSFNQPQHF.

This chain connects TRBV7-7 to TRBJ2-5; D might be TRBD2 (6 bases). This CDR3 contains 12 residues. Germline V gives CDR1 SSHAT, CDR2 FNYEAQ (reference sequence). The CDR3 reads CGGAAGSETQYF. The CDR3 DNA sequence: TGTGGAGGGGCCGCGGGGTCAGAGACCCAGTACTTC.

The chain carries TRBV30 and TRBJ2-1; 13 bases match TRBD2. The CDR3 is 15 residues long. The germline V gene encodes CDR1 GTSNPN and CDR2 SVGIG (reference sequence). J gave up 7 bases and V 0 bases, and 3 bases lay outside the gene matches. The CDR3 DNA sequence: TGTGCCTGGAGTGTGACTAGCGGGAGGAAGAATGAGCAGTTCTTC. It is translated as CAWSVTSGRKNEQFF. The whole variable domain, remainder taken from reference TRBV30 and TRBJ2-1, is SQTIHQWPATLVQPVGSPLSLECTVEGTSNPNLYWYRQAAGRGLQLLFYSVGIGQISSEVPQNLSASRPQDRQFILSSKKLLLSDSGFYLCAWSVTSGRKNEQFFGPGTRLTVL.

This rearrangement joins TRBV5-1 to TRBJ1-1; 7 bases align to TRBD1. Germline-derived CDR1 and CDR2 are SGHRS and YFSETQ. The CDR3 has 17 residues. V shed 5 bases and J 8 bases; nucleotides not matched to a gene: 21. CDR3 protein: CASSPSSGRDRAFEAFF. CDR3 sequence (DNA): TGCGCCAGCAGTCCCTCATCTGGGAGAGACAGGGCTTTCGAAGCTTTCTTT.

V gene TRBV29-1 combines with J gene TRBJ1-5; D is unclear. Germline CDR1 SQVTM, CDR2 ANQGSEA. V was shortened by 7 bases and J by 0 bases, with 7 bases between the two germline ends. CDR3 size: 12 residues. The CDR3 protein is CSARFSNQPQHF. DNA of the CDR3: TGCAGCGCCCGGTTTAGCAATCAGCCCCAGCATTTT. Full variable domain (remainder filled in from reference TRBV29-1 and TRBJ1-5): SAVISQKPSRDICQRGTSLTIQCQVDSQVTMMFWYRQQPGQSLTLIATANQGSEATYESGFVIDKFPISRPNLTFSTLTVSNMSPEDSSIYLCSARFSNQPQHFGDGTRLSIL.

The chain couples TRBV6-4 to TRBJ1-2; 7 nucleotides agree with TRBD1. The CDR3 runs 13 residues. Germline V CDR1 and CDR2: MRHNA, SNTAGT. With 3 bases clipped from V and 3 bases from J, the junction kept 1 base outside the gene matches. CDR3 DNA: TGTGCCAGCAGTGAAACAGGGGACTATGGCTACACCTTC. This encodes CASSETGDYGYTF.

The chain employs TRBV7-8 and TRBJ1-2; 8 positions agree with TRBD1. The germline gives CDR1 SGHVS, CDR2 FQNEAQ. The CDR3 contains 16 residues. With 2 bases clipped from V and 4 bases from J, the junction kept 9 bases outside the gene matches. In DNA, the CDR3 is TGTGCCAGCAGCTTACTCCCGGGACAGGAGTTCTATGGCTACACCTTC. Residues: CASSLLPGQEFYGYTF. The variable domain in full, with the rest retrieved from reference TRBV7-8 and TRBJ1-2, is GAGVSQSPRYKVAKRGQDVALRCDPISGHVSLFWYQQALGQGPEFLTYFQNEAQLDKSGLPSDRFFAERPEGSVSTLKIQRTQQEDSAVYLCASSLLPGQEFYGYTFGSGTRLTVV.